Presented here are 22 T cell receptor beta chains from one specimen sequenced in a study of blood T cell repertoires in COVID-19. Clones were sequenced by immunoSEQ multiplex PCR, and TCRdb holds only the in-frame ones, with some missing. The top ten hold approximately 7% of the sample, which has roughly 160,000 clones, about 82% seen once. The sequenced sample was peripheral blood. The receptors derive from a man aged 50-60 years with active or convalescent COVID-19.

This chain links TRBV5-1 with TRBJ2-5; D gene unclear. The germline CDR1 and CDR2 sequences are SGHRS and YFSETQ. V dropped 5 bases and J dropped 0 bases, with 14 bases sitting between them. This CDR3 region has 15 residues. The CDR3 DNA sequence: TGCGCCAGCAGGATTAGTCCTTTGTACCAAGAGACCCAGTACTTC. It yields the protein CASRISPLYQETQYF. Based on the CDR3 plus reference TRBV5-1 and TRBJ2-5, the full variable domain is KAGVTQTPRYLIKTRGQQVTLSCSPISGHRSVSWYQQTPGQGLQFLFEYFSETQRNKGNFPGRFSGRQFSNSRSEMNVSTLELGDSALYLCASRISPLYQETQYFGPGTRLLVL.

CDR3 region: CASSLRLAVGQYF. CDR3 DNA: TGTGCCAGCAGTCTACGACTAGCGGTAGGCCAGTACTTC. V usage is TRBV6-5 and J usage is TRBJ2-5; 9 bases agree with TRBD2. The trim removed 5 bases at V and 10 bases at J, leaving 8 bases unmatched. Looked up from germline, CDR1 is MNHEY and CDR2 is SVGAGI. The CDR3 sequence is 13 residues long.

This chain links TRBV11-3 with TRBJ1-1; no definite D call. V dropped 1 base and J dropped 0 bases, with 9 bases sitting between them. This CDR3 is built from 15 residues. The germline V gene encodes CDR1 SGHNT and CDR2 YENEEA. The CDR3 DNA reads TGTGCCAGCAGCTTAGGAGGGTGGATGAACACTGAAGCTTTCTTT. Its protein is CASSLGGWMNTEAFF.

This clone was found once. The rearrangement joins TRBV11-2 to TRBJ1-4, with unresolved D. Trimming removed 5 bases at V and 7 bases at J, with 8 bases between. CDR1 is SGHAT, CDR2 FQNNGV, per germline. CDR3 length: 12 amino acids. CDR3 nucleotide sequence: TGTGCCAGCAGCGCCACTCTTGAAAAACTGTTTTTT. This encodes CASSATLEKLFF. The complete variable domain, with remaining parts taken from reference TRBV11-2 and TRBJ1-4, reads EAGVAQSPRYKIIEKRQSVAFWCNPISGHATLYWYQQILGQGPKLLIQFQNNGVVDDSQLPKDRFSAERLKGVDSTLKIQPAKLEDSAVYLCASSATLEKLFFGSGTQLSVL.

J is TRBJ2-2 and V is TRBV7-6, with 9 bases aligning to TRBD2. The CDR3 spans 19 residues. Germline lookup yields CDR1 SGHVS and CDR2 FNYEAQ. Trimming cost V 2 bases and J 4 bases; bases outside gene matches: 14. CDR3 in amino acids: CASSLFTSIAGESTGELFF. CDR3 coding DNA: TGTGCCAGCAGCTTATTCACGTCGATAGCGGGGGAGAGCACCGGGGAGCTGTTTTTT.

The V gene is TRBV19, the J gene TRBJ2-1; 12 nucleotides align to TRBD2. Trimming cost V 5 bases and J 4 bases; bases outside gene matches: 3. This CDR3 is built from 15 residues. CDR1 is LNHDA, CDR2 SQIVND, per germline (reference sequence). The CDR3 region has the DNA TGTGCCAGTAGTTCTACTAGCGGGGGGTACAATGAGCAGTTCTTC. Its translation: CASSSTSGGYNEQFF.

This rearrangement joins TRBV4-2 to TRBJ2-7; 12 positions match TRBD2. Germline assignment: CDR1 LGHNA and CDR2 YNFKEQ. With 0 bases clipped from V and 6 bases from J, the junction kept 6 bases outside the gene matches. The CDR3 loop spans 16 amino acids. CDR3 in amino acids: CASSQDPGLAGFEQYF. The CDR3 DNA follows: TGTGCCAGCAGCCAAGACCCAGGACTAGCGGGATTCGAGCAGTACTTC.

V and J are TRBV28 and TRBJ1-1; D is unclear. Trimming pared 2 bases from V and 5 bases from J, leaving 9 bases between. The CDR3 totals 13 residues. Germline CDR1 reads MDHEN; CDR2 reads SYDVKM. The CDR3 here is CASSLTDGTEAFF. Written as DNA, the CDR3 is TGTGCCAGCAGTTTAACCGACGGGACTGAAGCTTTCTTT.

The genes are TRBV11-2 and TRBJ2-1; 12 nucleotides agree with TRBD2. The CDR3 is 15 residues long. J was trimmed by 6 bases and V by 3 bases; bases with no gene match: 3. CDR1 SGHAT and CDR2 FQNNGV come from the germline V gene. The CDR3 spells CASSLASGGANEQFF. Here the CDR3 DNA reads TGTGCCAGCAGCTTGGCTAGCGGGGGGGCCAATGAGCAGTTCTTC.

The CDR3 protein is CASMRPSPGELFF. The CDR3 DNA sequence: TGTGCCAGCATGCGGCCTAGCCCCGGGGAGCTGTTTTTT. This chain connects TRBV7-9 to TRBJ2-2, with D possibly being TRBD2 (5 bases). CDR3 length: 13 residues. The V gene lost 7 bases and the J gene lost 6 bases, with 12 bases spanning the gap. CDR1 is SEHNR and CDR2 is FQNEAQ in the germline V gene (reference sequence).

This chain connects TRBV9 to TRBJ1-1, with a tentative D call TRBD1 (5 bases). This CDR3 has 14 residues. V lost 4 bases, J lost 0 bases, and 10 bases lay in between. Germline CDR1 reads SGDLS; CDR2 reads YYNGEE. CDR3 nucleotides: TGTGCCAGCAGCTCGGGACTTATGAACACTGAAGCTTTCTTT. Its translation is CASSSGLMNTEAFF.

V and J are TRBV7-9 and TRBJ1-6, with 9 bases identical to TRBD1. CDR1 is SEHNR and CDR2 is FQNEAQ in the germline V gene (reference sequence). The CDR3 contains 17 residues. Unmatched junction bases numbered 4, after V lost 2 bases and J lost 2 bases. The CDR3 region is CASSLKDRGTYNSPLHF. DNA for the CDR3: TGTGCCAGCAGCTTAAAGGACAGGGGAACCTATAATTCACCCCTCCACTTT.

V usage is TRBV4-3 and J usage is TRBJ2-2, with 8 nucleotides matching TRBD1. The J segment lost 4 bases and the V segment lost 1 base, leaving 2 bases of the junction unmatched. The CDR3 sequence is 15 residues long. CDR1 and CDR2 from the germline V gene are LGHNA and YSLEER. The CDR3 bases are TGCGCCAGCAGCCAAGTTACAGGGGGCACCGGGGAGCTGTTTTTT. It codes for CASSQVTGGTGELFF.

V gene TRBV9 combines with J gene TRBJ1-2; no clear D. Germline lookup yields CDR1 SGDLS and CDR2 YYNGEE. This CDR3 has 15 amino acids. V was pared by 4 bases and J by 4 bases, with 17 bases between. CDR3 sequence: CASSPLLRASYGYTF. For the CDR3, the DNA is TGTGCCAGCAGCCCTTTGCTGCGGGCTAGCTATGGCTACACCTTC.

This sequence joins TRBV15 and TRBJ2-1; tentatively, D is TRBD2 (5 bases). The CDR3 length is 16 residues. The V end lost 0 bases, the J end lost 5 bases, and 14 bases lay between the germline ends. Germline lookup yields CDR1 LNHNV and CDR2 YYDKDF (reference sequence). CDR3 coding DNA: TGTGCCACCAGCAGAGATTACCAGCGGTACAACAATGAGCAGTTCTTC. As protein: CATSRDYQRYNNEQFF. Full variable domain (outside the CDR3, taken from reference TRBV15 and TRBJ2-1): DAMVIQNPRYQVTQFGKPVTLSCSQTLNHNVMYWYQQKSSQAPKLLFHYYDKDFNNEADTPDNFQSRRPNTSFCFLDIRSPGLGDTAMYLCATSRDYQRYNNEQFFGPGTRLTVL.

This chain links TRBV6-5 with TRBJ1-2, with 9 bases lining up with TRBD1. The CDR3 is 14 residues long. CDR1 is MNHEY, CDR2 SVGAGI, per germline. V lost 8 bases and J lost 7; bases outside the gene matches: 11. The CDR3 is CASLPPGQGGGYTF. The CDR3 DNA sequence: TGTGCCAGCCTTCCTCCGGGACAGGGTGGTGGCTACACCTTC.

V and J are TRBV27 and TRBJ2-5, with TRBD2 matching 7 bases. V gave up 3 bases and J gave up 0 bases; unmatched junction bases: 4. This CDR3 comprises 15 residues. Germline CDR1 MNHEY, CDR2 SMNVEV (reference sequence). The CDR3 DNA is TGTGCCAGCAGTTTGCTAGCGGCTAACCAAGAGACCCAGTACTTC. Its protein is CASSLLAANQETQYF.

V and J are TRBV2 and TRBJ2-3; D call uncertain. V was shortened by 5 bases and J by 4 bases, with 10 bases between the two germline ends. Germline V gene data show CDR1 as SNHLY and CDR2 as FYNNEI. The length of the CDR3 is 13 residues. The CDR3: CASSPPPADTQYF. Here the CDR3 DNA reads TGTGCCAGCAGTCCTCCTCCAGCAGATACGCAGTATTTT.

The count of this clone is one. This chain links TRBV6-5 with TRBJ1-2; D gene uncertain. Germline V CDR1 and CDR2: MNHEY, SVGAGI. The CDR3 covers 12 residues. V shed 6 bases and J shed 0 bases, with 5 bases lying between them. The CDR3 loop reads CASRAPNYGYTF. As DNA, the CDR3 is TGTGCCAGCAGAGCACCTAACTATGGCTACACCTTC.

The chain carries TRBV9 and TRBJ1-1; the D gene is possibly TRBD1 (6 bases). Germline CDR1 and CDR2: SGDLS and YYNGEE. V lost 1 base, J lost 5 bases, and 15 bases lay in between. This CDR3 has 15 amino acids. The CDR3 coding sequence is TGTGCCAGCAGCGTAAATAGCAGGGGAGATACTGAAGCTTTCTTT. This translates into CASSVNSRGDTEAFF.

V gene TRBV14 combines with J gene TRBJ1-3; no definite D call. The germline gives CDR1 SGHDN, CDR2 FVKESK. CDR3 length equals 17 residues. Between the trimmed V and J ends, which lost 0 bases and 0 bases, there was a span of 12 bases. The CDR3 DNA sequence: TGTGCCAGCAGCCAAGATGCGGGCCGATACTCTGGAAACACCATATATTTT. Translating it yields CASSQDAGRYSGNTIYF.

J is TRBJ2-3 and V is TRBV6-1; the D is unclear. Trimming took 1 base from V and 3 from J, leaving 8 bases between them. Germline-derived CDR1 and CDR2 are MNHNS and SASEGT. This CDR3 region has 14 residues. Written as DNA, the CDR3 is TGTGCCAGCAGTGAAGTAACTCTGACAGATACGCAGTATTTT. It yields the protein CASSEVTLTDTQYF.